Described below is a single T cell receptor beta chain sequence and its context. The source of the sample is a study of blood T cell repertoires in COVID-19. Overall study: Acute and convalescent COVID-19 specimens originated in the United States, Italy and Spain. T cells, B-cell-depleted T cells, or PBMCs supplied cDNA or gDNA.

TCRdb's copy holds only in-frame clones and misses some; the assay was immunoSEQ multiplex PCR. The sample consists of some 74,000 clones, 87% of them appearing once. The clonotype comes from a man in his fifties or sixties with active COVID-19. Input material: peripheral blood.

CDR3 amino acids: CASSRSGGSGYTDTQYF. CDR3 in DNA: TGTGCCAGCAGCCGCTCGGGGGGCTCGGGGTACACAGATACGCAGTATTTT. The V and J genes are TRBV9 and TRBJ2-3; tentative D call: TRBD2 (7 bases). The CDR3 covers 17 residues. In germline, CDR1 is SGDLS, CDR2 YYNGEE. V was trimmed by 4 bases and J by 2 bases, leaving 20 bases between them.